The 18 T cell receptor beta chains below all came from one sample that was sequenced in a study of circulating and synovial CD4+ cells in juvenile arthritis. Some clones are missing from TCRdb's copy, which holds only in-frame ones; the method was immunoSEQ multiplex PCR. Of fewer than 35,000 clones in the sample, around 96% were seen once. Sample: CD4+ T cells from blood. Receptor source: a human donor with juvenile idiopathic arthritis.

CDR3 DNA sequence: TGTGCCAGTAGTACCCCCGGGACAAAATACAATGAGCAGTTCTTC. It is translated as CASSTPGTKYNEQFF. The rearrangement links TRBV19 to TRBJ2-1; a weak D match, TRBD1 (6 bases). V lost 4 bases, J lost 4 bases, and 14 bases lay in between. The CDR3 consists of 15 residues. Germline CDR1 LNHDA, CDR2 SQIVND (reference sequence).

CDR3 amino acids: CAISGGTANEKLFF. The DNA for the CDR3 is TGTGCCATCAGTGGGGGCACCGCTAATGAAAAACTGTTTTTT. This rearrangement joins TRBV10-3 to TRBJ1-4, with TRBD1 as a possible D gene (5 bases). Germline CDR1 ENHRY, CDR2 SYGVKD. The V end was cut by 4 bases, the J end by 3 bases, with 9 bases between. The CDR3 length is 14 residues.

V is TRBV4-1 and J is TRBJ2-5, with 9 nucleotides matching TRBD2. This CDR3 region has 17 residues. From germline, CDR1 is MGHRA and CDR2 YSYEKL. Trimming at V came to 0 bases and at J to 0 bases, leaving 5 bases not matched to a gene. CDR3: CASSQDRLAANQETQYF. The CDR3 DNA is TGCGCCAGCAGCCAAGATAGACTAGCGGCAAACCAAGAGACCCAGTACTTC.

The chain has TRBV12-1 and TRBJ2-7; TRBD1 is the table's D call and was not checked against the DNA. TRBV12-1 is shown as a pseudogene. The CDR3 runs 22 residues. The CDR3 sequence is CASSKGSGGQGRNWRGGYEQYF. DNA for the CDR3: TGTGCCAGCAGCAAAGGATCCGGGGGACAGGGAAGGAATTGGCGAGGTGGCTACGAGCAGTACTTC.

The V gene is TRBV9, the J gene TRBJ2-1; a weak D match, TRBD2 (5 bases). V was trimmed by 0 bases and J by 2 bases, leaving 9 bases between them. This CDR3 is 15 amino acids long. From germline, CDR1 is SGDLS and CDR2 YYNGEE. CDR3 DNA: TGTGCCAGCAGCGTAGGAGTGGGAGCCTACAATGAGCAGTTCTTC. Its translation: CASSVGVGAYNEQFF.

The V gene is TRBV14, the J gene TRBJ2-3; the D gene is possibly TRBD1 (6 bases). Trimming removed 1 base at V and 3 bases at J, with 8 bases between. Germline V gene sequence: CDR1 SGHDN, CDR2 FVKESK. This CDR3 region has 14 residues. CDR3 amino acids: CASSQAGATDTQYF. The CDR3 coding sequence is TGTGCCAGCAGCCAAGCAGGGGCGACAGATACGCAGTATTTT.

The V gene is TRBV7-2, the J gene TRBJ2-3, with D possibly matching TRBD2 (5 bases). In germline, CDR1 is SGHTA, CDR2 FQGNSA. The V end was cut by 5 bases, the J end by 1 base, with 13 bases between. The CDR3 spans 15 residues. CDR3 in amino acids: CASSKRGIGTDTQYF. In nucleotides, the CDR3 is TGTGCCAGCAGCAAAAGAGGGATCGGCACAGATACGCAGTATTTT.

The V and J genes are TRBV5-8 and TRBJ2-1, with a weak D call TRBD1 (6 bases). The CDR3 has 16 amino acids. With 0 bases removed from V and 6 bases from J, the gap between germline ends came to 16 bases. Germline V gives CDR1 SGHTS, CDR2 YDEGEE. The CDR3 is CASSLGLGEGVNEQFF. The DNA for the CDR3 is TGTGCCAGCAGCTTGGGTTTGGGTGAGGGGGTCAATGAGCAGTTCTTC.

The chain recombines TRBV28 with TRBJ2-5, with a tentative D call TRBD2 (7 bases). Germline assignment: CDR1 MDHEN and CDR2 SYDVKM. Trimming removed 8 bases from V and 3 bases from J, with 25 bases in between. This CDR3 comprises 17 residues. Here the CDR3 reads CASLGLVREGGEETQYF. The CDR3 DNA is TGTGCCAGCCTAGGTCTGGTAAGGGAGGGGGGGGAAGAGACCCAGTACTTC.

This clone was detected only a few times. The chain employs TRBV19 and TRBJ1-1, with D uncertain. Germline CDR1 and CDR2: LNHDA and SQIVND (reference sequence). Trimming pared 1 base from V and 0 bases from J, leaving 9 bases between. The length of the CDR3 is 15 residues. DNA of the CDR3: TGTGCCAGTAGTATAGGATCGGTCATGAACACTGAAGCTTTCTTT. Residues: CASSIGSVMNTEAFF. The variable domain in full, with the rest retrieved from reference TRBV19 and TRBJ1-1, is DGGITQSPKYLFRKEGQNVTLSCEQNLNHDAMYWYRQDPGQGLRLIYYSQIVNDFQKGDIAEGYSVSREKKESFPLTVTSAQKNPTAFYLCASSIGSVMNTEAFFGQGTRLTVV.

The V gene is TRBV5-1, the J gene TRBJ1-1; D is perhaps TRBD1 (5 bases). V gave up 3 bases and J gave up 6 bases, with 15 bases separating them. The CDR3 loop spans 14 amino acids. CDR1 is SGHRS and CDR2 is YFSETQ in the germline V gene. In DNA, the CDR3 is TGCGCCAGCAGCTCCGTAAGGGGAGGCCCTGAAGCTTTCTTT. Protein product: CASSSVRGGPEAFF. The full variable domain, its missing parts supplied by reference TRBV5-1 and TRBJ1-1, is KAGVTQTPRYLIKTRGQQVTLSCSPISGHRSVSWYQQTPGQGLQFLFEYFSETQRNKGNFPGRFSGRQFSNSRSEMNVSTLELGDSALYLCASSSVRGGPEAFFGQGTRLTVV.

The CDR3 loop is CASRESGGYNEQFF. The CDR3 DNA sequence: TGTGCCAGTAGGGAGAGCGGGGGCTACAATGAGCAGTTCTTC. This sequence joins TRBV19 and TRBJ2-1, with 8 bases that match TRBD2. Unmatched junction bases numbered 4, after V lost 6 bases and J lost 3 bases. Germline values: CDR1 LNHDA, CDR2 SQIVND (reference sequence). This CDR3 is built from 14 residues.

The chain recombines TRBV28 with TRBJ1-1; 12 bases match TRBD1. CDR1 is MDHEN, CDR2 SYDVKM, per germline. The CDR3 is 16 amino acids. Trimming cost V 4 bases and J 4 bases; bases outside gene matches: 7. The CDR3 DNA reads as TGTGCCAGCAGTTCGAGCGGGACAGGGGGCTTCACTGAAGCTTTCTTT. Protein sequence: CASSSSGTGGFTEAFF.

The count of this clone is one. The chain combines TRBV11-2 with TRBJ1-3; 8 positions match TRBD1. The junction had 5 bases not matched to a gene; V was cut back by 5 bases and J by 2 bases. This CDR3 is 15 amino acids long. Per germline, CDR1 SGHAT and CDR2 FQNNGV. The CDR3 spells CASSEDRAPGNTIYF. CDR3 nucleotide sequence: TGTGCCAGCAGCGAGGACAGGGCCCCTGGAAACACCATATATTTT.

The chain employs TRBV6-5 and TRBJ1-2; D may be TRBD1 (6 bases). Germline CDR1 is MNHEY and CDR2 is SVGAGI. The V end lost 3 bases, the J end lost 3 bases, and 11 bases lay between the germline ends. CDR3 length equals 14 residues. The CDR3, as DNA: TGTGCCAGCAGTTATAGGGGACAAGACTATGGCTACACCTTC. Translating it yields CASSYRGQDYGYTF.

The J gene is TRBJ1-4, the V gene TRBV21-1. TRBV21-1 is a listed pseudogene. This CDR3 spans 13 amino acids. The CDR3 sequence is CASGRGKFEKLFF. CDR3 sequence (DNA): TGTGCCAGCGGGCGCGGGAAATTTGAAAAACTGTTTTTT.

This chain links TRBV6-5 with TRBJ2-2; TRBD2 matches 7 bases. This CDR3 is 16 amino acids long. The V gene end was trimmed by 2 bases and the J gene end by 6 bases; junction bases not matched to a gene: 9. CDR1 is MNHEY and CDR2 is SVGAGI in the germline V gene. CDR3 nucleotide sequence: TGTGCCAGCAGTTACGTGGCTAGCGGAGGGGCCGGGGAGCTGTTTTTT. The encoded protein is CASSYVASGGAGELFF.

The chain carries TRBV9 and TRBJ2-3; TRBD2 is a possible D gene (5 bases). Deletions cut 0 bases from V and 1 base from J, with 6 bases between. Germline lookup yields CDR1 SGDLS and CDR2 YYNGEE. This CDR3 spans 14 amino acids. Written as DNA, the CDR3 is TGTGCCAGCAGCGTAGAGGGAGGCACAGATACGCAGTATTTT. As protein: CASSVEGGTDTQYF.